Given below is one T cell receptor beta chain in context. These data are taken from a study of cytomegalovirus exposure and HLA in healthy donors. Primers included in the PCR were 60 Vbeta and 13 Jbeta primers. Assay: immunoSEQ multiplex PCR; the TCRdb copy retains only in-frame clones and omits some. Its table lists about 67,000 clones. CDR3 length equals 14 residues. CDR1 and CDR2 from the germline V gene are SGDLS and YYNGEE. V was pared by 0 bases and J by 6 bases, with 6 bases of the junction left unmatched. Sequenced material: PBMCs. The chain carries TRBV9 and TRBJ2-7, with TRBD2 matching 7 bases. This TCR was recovered from a woman aged 40 to 55 in good health and CMV-seropositive. CDR3: CASSVEAGSIEQYF. Written as DNA, the CDR3 is TGTGCCAGCAGCGTAGAAGCGGGAAGCATCGAGCAGTACTTC.